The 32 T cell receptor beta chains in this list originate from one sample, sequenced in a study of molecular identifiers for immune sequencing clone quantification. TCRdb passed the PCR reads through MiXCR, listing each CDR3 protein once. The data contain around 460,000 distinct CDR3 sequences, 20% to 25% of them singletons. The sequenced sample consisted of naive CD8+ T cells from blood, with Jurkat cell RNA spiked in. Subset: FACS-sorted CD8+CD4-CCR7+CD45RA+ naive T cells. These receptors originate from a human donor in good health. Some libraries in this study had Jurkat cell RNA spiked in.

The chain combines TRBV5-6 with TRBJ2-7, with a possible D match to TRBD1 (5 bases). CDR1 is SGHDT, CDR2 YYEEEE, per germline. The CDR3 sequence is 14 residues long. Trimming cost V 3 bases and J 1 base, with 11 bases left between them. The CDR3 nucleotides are TGTGCCAGCAGCTGGGGCAGGGTTTCCTACGAGCAGTACTTC. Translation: CASSWGRVSYEQYF.

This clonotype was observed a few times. DNA of the CDR3: TGTGCCAGCAGTTACTTTACGGGAATTTACAATGAGCAGTTCTTC. Translated, it gives CASSYFTGIYNEQFF. The J gene is TRBJ2-1, the V gene TRBV6-5; D possibly corresponds to TRBD2 (5 bases). V dropped 1 base and J dropped 4 bases, with 11 bases sitting between them. There are 15 residues in the CDR3. Germline CDR1 MNHEY, CDR2 SVGAGI.

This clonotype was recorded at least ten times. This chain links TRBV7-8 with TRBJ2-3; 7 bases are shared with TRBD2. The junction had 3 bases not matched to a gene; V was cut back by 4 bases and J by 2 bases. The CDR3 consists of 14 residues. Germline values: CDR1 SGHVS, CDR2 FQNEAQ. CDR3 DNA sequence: TGTGCCAGCAGCTCAGCGGGGTCCACAGATACGCAGTATTTT. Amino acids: CASSSAGSTDTQYF.

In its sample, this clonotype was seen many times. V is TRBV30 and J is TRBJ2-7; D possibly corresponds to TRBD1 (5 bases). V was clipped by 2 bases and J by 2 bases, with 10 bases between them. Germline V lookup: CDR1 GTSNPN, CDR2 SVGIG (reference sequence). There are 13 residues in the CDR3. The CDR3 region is CAWSTGSTYEQYF. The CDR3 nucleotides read TGTGCCTGGAGTACAGGTTCGACCTACGAGCAGTACTTC.

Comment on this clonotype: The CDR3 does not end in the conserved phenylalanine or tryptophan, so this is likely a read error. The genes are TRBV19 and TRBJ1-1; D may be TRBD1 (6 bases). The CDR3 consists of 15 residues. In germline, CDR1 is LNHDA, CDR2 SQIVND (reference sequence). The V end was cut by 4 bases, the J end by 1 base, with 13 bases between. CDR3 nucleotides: TGTGCCAGTAGTACCCTGGGGGGCCAGAACACTGAAGCTTTCTCT. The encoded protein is CASSTLGGQNTEAFS.

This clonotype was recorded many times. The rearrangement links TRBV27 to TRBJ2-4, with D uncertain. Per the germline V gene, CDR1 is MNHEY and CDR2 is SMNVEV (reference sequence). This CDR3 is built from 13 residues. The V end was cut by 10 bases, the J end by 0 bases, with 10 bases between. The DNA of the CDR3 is TGTGCCACCGCCCTTGTAGCCAAAAACATTCAGTACTTC. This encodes CATALVAKNIQYF.

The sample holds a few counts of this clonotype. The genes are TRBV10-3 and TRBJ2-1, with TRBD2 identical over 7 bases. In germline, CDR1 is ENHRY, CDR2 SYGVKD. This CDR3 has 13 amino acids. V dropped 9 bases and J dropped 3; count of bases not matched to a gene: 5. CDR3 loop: CAMGREGYNEQFF. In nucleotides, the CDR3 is TGTGCCATGGGGAGGGAGGGCTACAATGAGCAGTTCTTC.

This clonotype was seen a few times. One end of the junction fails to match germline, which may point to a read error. CDR3 in amino acids: CASSPGDGPYEQHF. As DNA, the CDR3 is TGCGCCAGCAGCCCCGGAGACGGCCCCTACGAGCAGCACTTC. This chain connects TRBV5-1 to TRBJ2-7; D gene ambiguous. Germline V gene lookup returns CDR1 SGHRS and CDR2 YFSETQ. The CDR3 has 14 residues.

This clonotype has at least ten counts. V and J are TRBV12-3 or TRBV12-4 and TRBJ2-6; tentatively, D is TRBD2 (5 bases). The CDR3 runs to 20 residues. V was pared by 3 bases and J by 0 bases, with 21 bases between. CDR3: CASSFQAPGKPLSGANVLTF. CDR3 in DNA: TGTGCCAGCAGTTTTCAGGCGCCGGGAAAGCCTCTCTCTGGGGCCAACGTCCTGACTTTC.

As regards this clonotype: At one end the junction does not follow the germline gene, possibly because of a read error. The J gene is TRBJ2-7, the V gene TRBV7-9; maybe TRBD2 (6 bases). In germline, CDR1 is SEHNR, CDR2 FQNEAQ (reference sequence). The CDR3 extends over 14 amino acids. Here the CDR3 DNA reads TGTGCCAGCAGCTTAGCTCATAGCGGCTACGAGCAGCACTTC. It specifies CASSLAHSGYEQHF.

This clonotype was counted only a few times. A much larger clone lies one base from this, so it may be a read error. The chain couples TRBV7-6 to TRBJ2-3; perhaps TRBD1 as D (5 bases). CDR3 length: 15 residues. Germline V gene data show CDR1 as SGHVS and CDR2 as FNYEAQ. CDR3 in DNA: TGTGCCAGCAGCTTAGGAGCGTTACTAACAGGTACGCAGTATTTT. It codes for CASSLGALLTGTQYF.

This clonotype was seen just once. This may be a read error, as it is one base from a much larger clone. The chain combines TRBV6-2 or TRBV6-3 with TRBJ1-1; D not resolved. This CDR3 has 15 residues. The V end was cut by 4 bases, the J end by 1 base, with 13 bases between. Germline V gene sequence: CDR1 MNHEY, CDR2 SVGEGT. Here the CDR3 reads CASSCGPPRNTEAFF. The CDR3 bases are TGTGCCAGCAGTTGTGGACCCCCGAGGAACACTGAAGCTTTCTTT.

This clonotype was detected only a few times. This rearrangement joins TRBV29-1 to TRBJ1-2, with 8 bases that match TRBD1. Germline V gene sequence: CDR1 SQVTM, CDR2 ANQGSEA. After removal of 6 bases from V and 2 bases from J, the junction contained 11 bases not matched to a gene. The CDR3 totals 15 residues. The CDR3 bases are TGCAGCGTGCAAGGGGACAGGCAATTCAACTATGGCTACACCTTC. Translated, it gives CSVQGDRQFNYGYTF.

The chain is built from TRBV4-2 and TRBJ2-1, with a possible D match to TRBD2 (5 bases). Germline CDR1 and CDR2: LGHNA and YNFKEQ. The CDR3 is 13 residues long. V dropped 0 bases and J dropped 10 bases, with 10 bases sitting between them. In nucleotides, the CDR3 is TGTGCCAGCAGCCAAGATCTAGCCCTCGAGCAGTTCTTC. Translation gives CASSQDLALEQFF.

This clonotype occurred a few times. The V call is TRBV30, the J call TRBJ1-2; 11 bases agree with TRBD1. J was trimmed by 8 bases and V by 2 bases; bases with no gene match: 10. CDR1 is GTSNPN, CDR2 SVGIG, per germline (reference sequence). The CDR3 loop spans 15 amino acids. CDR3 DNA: TGTGCCTGGAGTACGCCCGGACAGGGGGCTGGGGGCTACACCTTC. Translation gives CAWSTPGQGAGGYTF.

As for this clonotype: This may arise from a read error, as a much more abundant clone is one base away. The CDR3 loop reads CASGSSSAQYF. The CDR3 DNA is TGTGCCAGCGGCTCTTCCTCCGCGCAGTATTTT. The chain has TRBV5-6 and TRBJ2-3; D call uncertain. Trimming took 7 bases from V and 10 from J, leaving 13 bases between them. This CDR3 spans 11 amino acids. Germline V gives CDR1 SGHDT, CDR2 YYEEEE.

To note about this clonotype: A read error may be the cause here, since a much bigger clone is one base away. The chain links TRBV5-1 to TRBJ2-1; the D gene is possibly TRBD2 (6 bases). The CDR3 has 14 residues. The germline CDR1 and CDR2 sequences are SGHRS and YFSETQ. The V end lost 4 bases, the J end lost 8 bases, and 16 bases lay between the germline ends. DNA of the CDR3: TGCGCCAGCAGCGGGAGGACTTGGGTCGATGAGCAGTTCTTC. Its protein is CASSGRTWVDEQFF.

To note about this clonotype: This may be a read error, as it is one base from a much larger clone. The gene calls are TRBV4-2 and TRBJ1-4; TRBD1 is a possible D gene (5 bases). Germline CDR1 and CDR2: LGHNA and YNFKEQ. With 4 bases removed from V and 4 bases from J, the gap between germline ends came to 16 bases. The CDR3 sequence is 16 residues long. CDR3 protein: CASSPTEGRVNEKLFF. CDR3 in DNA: TGTGCCAGCAGCCCCACCGAGGGACGAGTTAATGAAAAACTGTTTTTT.

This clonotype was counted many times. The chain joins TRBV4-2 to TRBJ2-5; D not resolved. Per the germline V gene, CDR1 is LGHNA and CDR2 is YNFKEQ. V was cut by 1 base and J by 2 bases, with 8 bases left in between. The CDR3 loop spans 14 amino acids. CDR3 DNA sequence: TGTGCCAGCAGCCAAGGTGTTCCACAAGAGACCCAGTACTTC. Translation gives CASSQGVPQETQYF.

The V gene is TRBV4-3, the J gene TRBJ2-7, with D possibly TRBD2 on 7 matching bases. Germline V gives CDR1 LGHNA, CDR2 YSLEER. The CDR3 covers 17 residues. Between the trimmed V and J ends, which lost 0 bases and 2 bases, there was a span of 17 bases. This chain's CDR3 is CASSQDRGTTEPYEQYF. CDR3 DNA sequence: TGCGCCAGCAGCCAAGATAGGGGGACTACCGAGCCCTACGAGCAGTACTTC.

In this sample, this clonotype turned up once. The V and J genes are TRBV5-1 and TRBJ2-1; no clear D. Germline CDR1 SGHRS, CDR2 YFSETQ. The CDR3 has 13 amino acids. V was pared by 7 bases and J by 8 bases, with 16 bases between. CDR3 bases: TGCGCCAGCGGCCCCGATGGAAGCTATGAGCAGTTCTTC. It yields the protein CASGPDGSYEQFF.

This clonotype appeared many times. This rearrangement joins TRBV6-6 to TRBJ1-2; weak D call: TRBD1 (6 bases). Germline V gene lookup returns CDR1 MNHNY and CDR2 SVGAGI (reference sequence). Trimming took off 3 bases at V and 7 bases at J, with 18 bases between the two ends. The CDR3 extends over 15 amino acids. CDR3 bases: TGTGCCAGCAGTTATCCAGAACAGGGTTCGATTGGCTACACCTTC. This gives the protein CASSYPEQGSIGYTF.

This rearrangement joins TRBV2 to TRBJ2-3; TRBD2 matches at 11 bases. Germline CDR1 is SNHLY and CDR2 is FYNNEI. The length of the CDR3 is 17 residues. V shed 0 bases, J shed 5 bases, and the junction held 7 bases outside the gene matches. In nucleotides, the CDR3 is TGTGCCAGCAGTGAAGCGCTAGCGGGGGGCCGTGGAGATACGCAGTATTTT. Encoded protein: CASSEALAGGRGDTQYF.

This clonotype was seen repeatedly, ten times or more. CDR3 region: CASSQVGTGLSEQYF. For the CDR3, the DNA is TGCGCCAGCAGCCAAGTAGGGACAGGGCTTTCCGAGCAGTACTTC. The chain couples TRBV4-1 to TRBJ2-7; 9 nucleotides align to TRBD1. The CDR3 has 15 residues. The ends lost 1 base at V and 6 bases at J; junction bases unmatched: 7. Germline-derived CDR1 and CDR2 are MGHRA and YSYEKL.

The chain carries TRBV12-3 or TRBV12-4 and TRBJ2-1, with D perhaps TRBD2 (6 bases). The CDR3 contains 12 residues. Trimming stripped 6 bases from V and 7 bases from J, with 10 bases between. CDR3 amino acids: CASRGRGNEQFF. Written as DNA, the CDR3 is TGTGCCAGCAGGGGACGGGGGAATGAGCAGTTCTTC.

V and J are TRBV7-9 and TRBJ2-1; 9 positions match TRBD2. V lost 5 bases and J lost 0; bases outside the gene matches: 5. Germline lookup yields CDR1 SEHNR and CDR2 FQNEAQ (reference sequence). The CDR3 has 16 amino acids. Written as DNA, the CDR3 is TGTGCCAGCAGCCCGCCTAGCGGGGCCTCCTACAATGAGCAGTTCTTC. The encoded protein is CASSPPSGASYNEQFF.

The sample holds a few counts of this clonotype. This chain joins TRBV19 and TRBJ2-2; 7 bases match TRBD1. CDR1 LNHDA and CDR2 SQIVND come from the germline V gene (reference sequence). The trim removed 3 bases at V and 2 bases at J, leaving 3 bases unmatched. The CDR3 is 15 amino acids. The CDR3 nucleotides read TGTGCCAGTAGTATGTACAGGGGAAACACCGGGGAGCTGTTTTTT. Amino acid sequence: CASSMYRGNTGELFF.

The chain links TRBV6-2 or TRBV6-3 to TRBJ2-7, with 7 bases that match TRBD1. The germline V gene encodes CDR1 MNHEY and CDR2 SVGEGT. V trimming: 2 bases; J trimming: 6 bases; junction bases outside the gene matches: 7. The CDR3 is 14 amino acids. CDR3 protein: CASSYGTADCEQYF. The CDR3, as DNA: TGTGCCAGCAGTTACGGGACAGCGGACTGCGAGCAGTACTTC.

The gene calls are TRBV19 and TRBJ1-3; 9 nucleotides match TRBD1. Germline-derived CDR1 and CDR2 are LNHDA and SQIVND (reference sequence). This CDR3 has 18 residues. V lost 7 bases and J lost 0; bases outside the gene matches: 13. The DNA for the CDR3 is TGTGCCAGTATTAAACCGGGACAGGGAAGTCCCTCTGGAAACACCATATATTTT. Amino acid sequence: CASIKPGQGSPSGNTIYF. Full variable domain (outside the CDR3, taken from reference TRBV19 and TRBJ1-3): DGGITQSPKYLFRKEGQNVTLSCEQNLNHDAMYWYRQDPGQGLRLIYYSQIVNDFQKGDIAEGYSVSREKKESFPLTVTSAQKNPTAFYLCASIKPGQGSPSGNTIYFGEGSWLTVV.

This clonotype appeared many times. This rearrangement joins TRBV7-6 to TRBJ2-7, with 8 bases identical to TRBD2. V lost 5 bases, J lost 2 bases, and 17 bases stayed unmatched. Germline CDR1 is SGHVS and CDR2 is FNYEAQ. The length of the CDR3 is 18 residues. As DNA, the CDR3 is TGTGCCAGCAGCCTCTCGACTAGCGCGATACCCGAGGCCTACGAGCAGTACTTC. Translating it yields CASSLSTSAIPEAYEQYF. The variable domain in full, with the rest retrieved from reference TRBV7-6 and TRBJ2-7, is GAGVSQSPRYKVTKRGQDVALRCDPISGHVSLYWYRQALGQGPEFLTYFNYEAQQDKSGLPNDRFSAERPEGSISTLTIQRTEQRDSAMYRCASSLSTSAIPEAYEQYFGPGTRLTVT.

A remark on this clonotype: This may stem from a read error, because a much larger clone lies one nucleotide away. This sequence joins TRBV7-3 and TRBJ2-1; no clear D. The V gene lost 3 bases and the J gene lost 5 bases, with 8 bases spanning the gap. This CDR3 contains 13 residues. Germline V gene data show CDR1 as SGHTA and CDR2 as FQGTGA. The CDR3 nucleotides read TGTGCCAGCAGCTTTGGCCCACACAATGAGCAGTTCTTC. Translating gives CASSFGPHNEQFF.

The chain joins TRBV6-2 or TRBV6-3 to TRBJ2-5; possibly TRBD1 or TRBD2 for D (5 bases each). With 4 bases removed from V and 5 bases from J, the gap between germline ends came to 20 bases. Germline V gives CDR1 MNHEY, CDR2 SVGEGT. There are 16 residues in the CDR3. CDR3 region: CASSSGTGLRVETQYF. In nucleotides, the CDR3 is TGTGCCAGCAGTTCCGGAACGGGGCTCAGGGTCGAGACCCAGTACTTC.